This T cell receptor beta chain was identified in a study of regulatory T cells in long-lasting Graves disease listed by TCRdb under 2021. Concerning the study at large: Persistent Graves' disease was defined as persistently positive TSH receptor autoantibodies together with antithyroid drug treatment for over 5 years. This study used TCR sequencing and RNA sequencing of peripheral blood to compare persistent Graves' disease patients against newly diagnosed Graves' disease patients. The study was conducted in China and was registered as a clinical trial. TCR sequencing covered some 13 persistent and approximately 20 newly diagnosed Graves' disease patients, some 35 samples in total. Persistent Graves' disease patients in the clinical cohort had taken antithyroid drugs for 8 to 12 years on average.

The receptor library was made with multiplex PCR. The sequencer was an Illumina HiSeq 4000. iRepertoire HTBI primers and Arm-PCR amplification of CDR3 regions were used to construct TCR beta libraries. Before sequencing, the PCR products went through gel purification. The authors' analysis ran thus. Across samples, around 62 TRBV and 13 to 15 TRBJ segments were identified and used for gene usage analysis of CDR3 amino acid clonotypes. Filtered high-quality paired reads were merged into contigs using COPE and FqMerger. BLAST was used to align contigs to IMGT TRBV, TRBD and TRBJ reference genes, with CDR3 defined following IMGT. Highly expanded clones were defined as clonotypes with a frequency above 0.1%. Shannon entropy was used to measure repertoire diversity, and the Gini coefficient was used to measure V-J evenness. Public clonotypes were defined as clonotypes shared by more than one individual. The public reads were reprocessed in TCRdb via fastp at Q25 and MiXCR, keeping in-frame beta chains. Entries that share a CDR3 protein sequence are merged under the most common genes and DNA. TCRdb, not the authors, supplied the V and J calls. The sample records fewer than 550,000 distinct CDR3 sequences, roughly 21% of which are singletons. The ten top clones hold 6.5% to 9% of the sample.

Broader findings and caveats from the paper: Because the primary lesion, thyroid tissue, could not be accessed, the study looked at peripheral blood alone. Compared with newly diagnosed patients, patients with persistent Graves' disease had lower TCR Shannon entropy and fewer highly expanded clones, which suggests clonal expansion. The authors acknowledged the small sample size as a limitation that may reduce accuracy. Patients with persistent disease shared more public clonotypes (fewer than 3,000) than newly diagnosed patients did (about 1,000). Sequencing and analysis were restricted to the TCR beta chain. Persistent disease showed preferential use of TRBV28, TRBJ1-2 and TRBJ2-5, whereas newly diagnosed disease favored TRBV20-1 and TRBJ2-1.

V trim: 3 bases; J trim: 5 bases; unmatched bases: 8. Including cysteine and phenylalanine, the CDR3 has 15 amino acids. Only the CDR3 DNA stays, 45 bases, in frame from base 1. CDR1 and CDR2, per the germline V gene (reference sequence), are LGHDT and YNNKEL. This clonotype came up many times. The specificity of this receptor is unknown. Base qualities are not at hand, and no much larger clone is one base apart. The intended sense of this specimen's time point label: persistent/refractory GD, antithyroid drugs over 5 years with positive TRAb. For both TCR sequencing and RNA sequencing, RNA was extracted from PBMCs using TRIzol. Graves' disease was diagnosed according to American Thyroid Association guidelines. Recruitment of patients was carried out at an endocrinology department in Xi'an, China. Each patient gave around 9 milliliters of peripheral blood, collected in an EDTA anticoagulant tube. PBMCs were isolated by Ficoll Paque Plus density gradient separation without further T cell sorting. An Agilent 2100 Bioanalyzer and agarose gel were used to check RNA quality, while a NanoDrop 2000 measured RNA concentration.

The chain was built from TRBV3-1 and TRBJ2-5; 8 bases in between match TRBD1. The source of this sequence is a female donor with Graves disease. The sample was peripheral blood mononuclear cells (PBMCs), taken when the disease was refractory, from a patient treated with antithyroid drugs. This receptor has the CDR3 CASSHEGQGLETQYF. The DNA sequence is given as TGTGCCAGCAGCCATGAAGGACAGGGCCTTGAGACCCAGTACTTC.